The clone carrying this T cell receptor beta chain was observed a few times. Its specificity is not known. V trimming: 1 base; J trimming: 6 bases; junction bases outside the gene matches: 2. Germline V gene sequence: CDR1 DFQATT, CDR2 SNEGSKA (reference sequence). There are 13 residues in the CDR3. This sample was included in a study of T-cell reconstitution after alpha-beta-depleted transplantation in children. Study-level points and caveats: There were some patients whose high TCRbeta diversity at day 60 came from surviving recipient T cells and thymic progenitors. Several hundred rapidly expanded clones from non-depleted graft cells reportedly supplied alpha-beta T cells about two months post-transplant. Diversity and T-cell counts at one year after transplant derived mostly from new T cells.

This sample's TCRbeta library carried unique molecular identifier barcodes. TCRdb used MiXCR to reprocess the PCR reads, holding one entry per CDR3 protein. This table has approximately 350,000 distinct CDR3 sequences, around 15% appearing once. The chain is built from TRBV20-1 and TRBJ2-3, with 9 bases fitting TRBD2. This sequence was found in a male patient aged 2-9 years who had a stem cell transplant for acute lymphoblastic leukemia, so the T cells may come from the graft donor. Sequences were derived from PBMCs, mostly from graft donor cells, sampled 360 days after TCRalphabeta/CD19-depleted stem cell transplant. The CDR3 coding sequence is TGCAGTGCTAGAGTAGCGGGAGTGGATACGCAGTATTTT. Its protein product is CSARVAGVDTQYF.